Each of the 12 T cell receptor beta chains below was sequenced from the same sample in a study of OX40 agonist ivuxolimab in advanced cancers. Using immunoSEQ multiplex PCR, the repertoire was profiled, and TCRdb retains in-frame clones only, with some absent. The table shows around 74,000 clones, with about 92% occurring only once. Material: CD4+ or CD8+ T cells sorted from blood, obtained in a trial of the OX40 agonist ivuxolimab. These receptors originate from an adult with an advanced solid tumor such as melanoma, head and neck, liver or kidney cancer.

This chain uses TRBV7-2 with TRBJ2-1; no clear D gene. V dropped 1 base and J dropped 4 bases, with 11 bases sitting between them. From germline, CDR1 is SGHTA and CDR2 FQGNSA. The CDR3 covers 15 residues. The CDR3 reads CASSLGLGSYNEQFF. The CDR3 coding sequence is TGTGCCAGCAGCTTAGGGCTGGGGTCATACAATGAGCAGTTCTTC.

V gene TRBV2 combines with J gene TRBJ2-4, with a weak D call TRBD2 (7 bases). The V gene lost 4 bases and the J gene lost 0 bases, with 10 bases spanning the gap. Germline V gene lookup returns CDR1 SNHLY and CDR2 FYNNEI. The CDR3 extends over 15 amino acids. For the CDR3, the DNA is TGTGCCAGCAGTGGGGAGGGGGGAGCCAAAAACATTCAGTACTTC. It specifies CASSGEGGAKNIQYF.

The rearrangement joins TRBV7-2 to TRBJ1-5; D is perhaps TRBD1 (6 bases). The V end lost 4 bases, the J end lost 6 bases, and 22 bases lay between the germline ends. This CDR3 spans 17 amino acids. The germline gives CDR1 SGHTA, CDR2 FQGNSA. In DNA form, the CDR3 reads TGTGCCAGCAGCTCGAAAAGCAGGGGCAGAGAGGGTCAGCCCCAGCATTTT. It specifies CASSSKSRGREGQPQHF.

The chain employs TRBV7-2 and TRBJ2-3, with 12 positions matching TRBD2. The germline V gene has CDR1 SGHTA and CDR2 FQGNSA. The length of the CDR3 is 15 residues. The V gene end was trimmed by 1 base and the J gene end by 13 bases; junction bases not matched to a gene: 9. CDR3 amino acids: CASSLDLAGGYAKYF. CDR3 in DNA: TGTGCCAGCAGCTTAGATCTAGCGGGAGGGTATGCAAAGTATTTT.

The chain joins TRBV5-6 to TRBJ2-7; 14 positions match TRBD2. This CDR3 has 15 residues. Germline V CDR1 and CDR2: SGHDT, YYEEEE. V shed 4 bases and J 5 bases; nucleotides not matched to a gene: 5. Here the CDR3 DNA reads TGTGCCAGCAGCGACGGGACTAGCGGGAGCAACGAGCAGTACTTC. It encodes CASSDGTSGSNEQYF.

The chain links TRBV19 to TRBJ1-1; a weak D match, TRBD1 (6 bases). V dropped 4 bases and J dropped 0 bases, with 6 bases sitting between them. CDR3 length: 13 amino acids. Looked up from germline, CDR1 is LNHDA and CDR2 is SQIVND (reference sequence). The CDR3 sequence is CASSTGVNTEAFF. In nucleotides, the CDR3 is TGTGCCAGTAGTACAGGGGTGAACACTGAAGCTTTCTTT.

The J gene is TRBJ2-7, the V gene TRBV19; tentative D call: TRBD1 (6 bases). Germline-derived CDR1 and CDR2 are LNHDA and SQIVND (reference sequence). Trimming pared 4 bases from V and 1 base from J, leaving 11 bases between. The CDR3 covers 14 residues. The CDR3 nucleotides read TGTGCCAGTAGTAACCGGACAGATTCCTACGAGCAGTACTTC. Its protein is CASSNRTDSYEQYF.

V gene TRBV29-1 combines with J gene TRBJ2-3; tentatively, D is TRBD2 (7 bases). Trimming cost V 0 bases and J 3 bases, with 22 bases left between them. Per germline, CDR1 SQVTM and CDR2 ANQGSEA. The CDR3 totals 18 residues. CDR3 coding DNA: TGCAGCGTTGAAGATCCCTACCCGGGGGGCGCAGGGACAGATACGCAGTATTTT. Its protein is CSVEDPYPGGAGTDTQYF.

This chain links TRBV29-1 with TRBJ1-4, with D tentatively TRBD1 (6 bases). V was cut by 7 bases and J by 0 bases, with 15 bases left in between. Germline V gene lookup returns CDR1 SQVTM and CDR2 ANQGSEA. This CDR3 contains 15 residues. Written as DNA, the CDR3 is TGCAGCGCCGGGGGGGGCTTATCAACTAATGAAAAACTGTTTTTT. Protein: CSAGGGLSTNEKLFF.

CDR3 in DNA: TGTGCCAGCAGGAATCGTCAGGGGGCGGTCGGGGAGCTGTTTTTT. This codes for CASRNRQGAVGELFF. The chain combines TRBV6-5 with TRBJ2-2, with TRBD1 matching 8 bases. V shed 6 bases and J 7 bases; nucleotides not matched to a gene: 10. The CDR3 has 15 residues. The germline V gene encodes CDR1 MNHEY and CDR2 SVGAGI.

The J gene is TRBJ2-7, the V gene TRBV11-1; the match to TRBD2 covers 7 bases. Germline V gene sequence: CDR1 SGHAT, CDR2 FQDESV (reference sequence). This CDR3 spans 13 amino acids. The ends lost 4 bases at V and 5 bases at J; junction bases unmatched: 5. The CDR3 loop reads CASSSLRGDEQYF. The CDR3 nucleotides read TGTGCCAGCAGCTCCCTTCGGGGGGACGAGCAGTACTTC.

V usage is TRBV5-8 and J usage is TRBJ1-5, with 8 bases lining up with TRBD1. The trim removed 4 bases at V and 4 bases at J, leaving 4 bases unmatched. The CDR3 has 14 amino acids. CDR1 SGHTS and CDR2 YDEGEE come from the germline V gene. CDR3 coding DNA: TGTGCCAGCAGCCGCGGGACAGGTAATCAGCCCCAGCATTTT. Translated, it gives CASSRGTGNQPQHF.